Shown below are 20 T cell receptor beta chains from a single sample sequenced in a study of identical twins' blood T cells. TCRdb reprocessed the 5' RACE reads with MiXCR, giving one entry per CDR3 protein. The sample records 350,000 to 400,000 distinct CDR3 sequences, 28% being singletons. Source material: PBMCs. Every receptor here comes from a woman aged 18 to 55 in good health.

This clonotype was detected many times. The chain combines TRBV29-1 with TRBJ1-1; no clear D gene. V was cut by 0 bases and J by 5 bases, with 7 bases left in between. Germline CDR1 reads SQVTM; CDR2 reads ANQGSEA. CDR3 length: 12 amino acids. The CDR3 loop reads CSVEEDGTEAFF. CDR3 coding DNA: TGCAGCGTTGAAGAAGACGGGACTGAAGCTTTCTTT.

The genes are TRBV5-6 and TRBJ1-1, with D tentatively TRBD1 (5 bases). The ends were cut back, 2 bases at V and 1 base at J, with 12 bases in the middle. CDR1 and CDR2 (germline): SGHDT, YYEEEE. The CDR3 is 15 residues long. CDR3 loop: CASSLPRAENTEAFF. The CDR3 DNA follows: TGTGCCAGCAGCTTACCCAGGGCCGAGAACACTGAAGCTTTCTTT.

This clonotype has more than one count but fewer than ten. The V and J genes are TRBV29-1 and TRBJ1-2; D is undetermined. CDR3 size: 13 residues. Germline CDR1 reads SQVTM; CDR2 reads ANQGSEA. The ends were cut back, 3 bases at V and 4 bases at J, with 12 bases in the middle. The chain's CDR3 is CSVDLAGRYGYTF. CDR3 coding DNA: TGCAGCGTTGATTTGGCGGGTCGCTATGGCTACACCTTC.

This clonotype was counted between two and nine times. This chain links TRBV18 with TRBJ1-5; D not certain. V lost 3 bases, J lost 1 base, and 16 bases lay in between. Germline assignment: CDR1 KGHSH and CDR2 LQKENI. The CDR3 runs to 17 residues. CDR3 in DNA: TGTGCCAGCTCACCGTCTCCTAGGGCCGAAAGCAATCAGCCCCAGCATTTT. It specifies CASSPSPRAESNQPQHF.

The chain carries TRBV6-2 or TRBV6-3 and TRBJ2-1; D unresolved. Germline loops: CDR1 MNHEY, CDR2 SVGEGT. Trimming took off 3 bases at V and 10 bases at J, with 7 bases between the two ends. This CDR3 spans 11 amino acids. For the CDR3, the DNA is TGTGCCAGCAGTTATCTTTGGGAGCAGTTCTTC. Translation: CASSYLWEQFF.

This clonotype was recorded only once. V gene TRBV18 combines with J gene TRBJ1-6; TRBD1 matches 7 bases. V gave up 4 bases and J gave up 10 bases; unmatched junction bases: 10. The CDR3 extends over 15 amino acids. Germline V gene data show CDR1 as KGHSH and CDR2 as LQKENI. CDR3 loop: CASSLQWGQQSPLHF. CDR3 bases: TGTGCCAGCTCACTGCAATGGGGACAGCAATCACCCCTCCACTTT.

This clonotype was seen more than once but under ten times. V and J are TRBV6-5 and TRBJ1-3; maybe TRBD1 (6 bases). CDR1 and CDR2 from the germline V gene are MNHEY and SVGAGI. The CDR3 spans 16 residues. V lost 7 bases and J lost 4, with 20 bases in between. The CDR3 nucleotides read TGTGCCAGCAAGCCCTCCGGGACGGGGGGCGGAAACACCATATATTTT. Residues: CASKPSGTGGGNTIYF.

Regarding this clonotype: A single base separates this from a much larger clone, so it may be a read error. This chain uses TRBV25-1 with TRBJ1-3; no clear D. The CDR3 runs to 13 residues. The V end was cut by 4 bases, the J end by 0 bases, with 4 bases between. Per germline, CDR1 MGHDK and CDR2 SYGVNS. The CDR3 sequence: CASSVGSGNTIYF. The DNA for the CDR3 is TGTGCCAGCAGTGTGGGCTCTGGAAACACCATATATTTT.

V is TRBV14 and J is TRBJ1-1, with a weak D call TRBD1 (5 bases). Between the trimmed V and J ends, which lost 3 bases and 11 bases, there was a span of 13 bases. The CDR3 runs 12 residues. Germline V gene lookup returns CDR1 SGHDN and CDR2 FVKESK. Here the CDR3 reads CASSQLIPGAFF. The DNA of the CDR3 is TGTGCCAGCAGCCAGCTTATTCCAGGGGCTTTCTTT. The entire variable domain, with the rest obtained from reference TRBV14 and TRBJ1-1, is as follows: EAGVTQFPSHSVIEKGQTVTLRCDPISGHDNLYWYRRVMGKEIKFLLHFVKESKQDESGMPNNRFLAERTGGTYSTLKVQPAELEDSGVYFCASSQLIPGAFFGQGTRLTVV.

The chain joins TRBV20-1 to TRBJ1-1; TRBD1 agrees at 11 bases. The CDR3 loop spans 15 amino acids. Germline lookup yields CDR1 DFQATT and CDR2 SNEGSKA (reference sequence). V lost 6 bases, J lost 0 bases, and 6 bases stayed unmatched. The CDR3 sequence is CSAPGTGGLNTEAFF. CDR3 nucleotide sequence: TGCAGTGCCCCCGGGACAGGGGGGTTGAACACTGAAGCTTTCTTT.

This clonotype was picked up many times. The junction departs from germline at one end; a sequencing error may be responsible. The rearrangement joins TRBV5-1 to TRBJ2-1, with D hard to call. The CDR3 is 13 amino acids. Germline CDR1 and CDR2: SGHRS and YFSETQ. The CDR3 here is CASSLVRDSTWIF. The CDR3 nucleotides are TGCGCCAGCAGCTTGGTTCGAGACTCTACATGGATCTTC.

This clonotype was seen a few times. J is TRBJ1-1 and V is TRBV20-1; D ambiguous. Per germline, CDR1 DFQATT and CDR2 SNEGSKA (reference sequence). The CDR3 totals 14 residues. Trimming stripped 2 bases from V and 0 bases from J, with 10 bases between. The CDR3 loop is CSARKGNVNTEAFF. The CDR3 nucleotides are TGCAGTGCTAGAAAAGGAAACGTGAACACTGAAGCTTTCTTT.

This clonotype was seen more than once but under ten times. The chain recombines TRBV20-1 with TRBJ1-1; D gene unclear. The germline CDR1 and CDR2 sequences are DFQATT and SNEGSKA (reference sequence). Deletions cut 6 bases from V and 9 bases from J, with 14 bases between. The CDR3 contains 11 residues. The DNA of the CDR3 is TGCAGTGCCCCTAGTGGGCGGCAAGCTTTCTTT. Translation gives CSAPSGRQAFF.

This clonotype was counted a few times. The V gene is TRBV2, the J gene TRBJ1-2; D not certain. Germline-derived CDR1 and CDR2 are SNHLY and FYNNEI. Trimming cost V 7 bases and J 4 bases, with 16 bases left between them. The CDR3 has 14 residues. This chain's CDR3 is CASTPGSLLYGYTF. The CDR3 nucleotides read TGTGCCAGCACTCCGGGGTCCCTCCTCTATGGCTACACCTTC.

This clonotype was seen ten or more times. The rearrangement uses TRBV6-5 and TRBJ2-3; D remains ambiguous. Germline CDR1 MNHEY, CDR2 SVGAGI. CDR3 length: 13 amino acids. V gave up 3 bases and J gave up 4 bases, with 8 bases separating them. The CDR3 sequence: CASSYGSSDTQYF. The DNA for the CDR3 is TGTGCCAGCAGTTATGGGTCGTCAGATACGCAGTATTTT.

The V and J genes are TRBV9 and TRBJ2-4; the match to TRBD1 covers 7 bases. V was clipped by 5 bases and J by 5 bases; unmatched bases: 4. The germline gives CDR1 SGDLS, CDR2 YYNGEE. The CDR3 has 13 amino acids. CDR3 in amino acids: CASRRDSENIQYF. CDR3 sequence (DNA): TGTGCCAGCAGACGGGACAGTGAAAACATTCAGTACTTC.

Notes on this clonotype: The junction shows a germline mismatch at one end, possibly a read error. The rearrangement uses TRBV10-3 and TRBJ1-6; D is unclear. CDR3 length: 14 residues. The germline V gene has CDR1 ENHRY and CDR2 SYGVKD. The CDR3 loop is CAISESGKNSPLHF. CDR3 bases: TGTGCCATCAGCGAGTCTGGCAAAAATTCACCCCTCCACTTT.

This clonotype was counted at least ten times. J is TRBJ2-5 and V is TRBV2; tentatively, D is TRBD1 or TRBD2 (5 bases each). This CDR3 has 13 amino acids. V lost 7 bases to trimming and J lost 1 base, with 10 bases between them. Germline CDR1 and CDR2: SNHLY and FYNNEI. For the CDR3, the DNA is TGTGCCAGCATGGGGACGAGCCAAGAGACCCAGTACTTC. Translating it yields CASMGTSQETQYF.

As for this clonotype: A junction boundary mismatches the germline segment, possibly from a read error. This chain joins TRBV24-1 and TRBJ2-3; TRBD1 might be the D (5 bases). CDR3 length: 13 residues. Germline V gene data show CDR1 as KGHDR and CDR2 as SFDVKD. The CDR3 spells CATSDLTTDTHYF. The CDR3 nucleotides are TGTGCCACCAGTGATTTAACGACAGATACGCATTATTTT.

This chain links TRBV28 with TRBJ2-2; D uncertain. Germline assignment: CDR1 MDHEN and CDR2 SYDVKM. The V end was cut by 3 bases, the J end by 9 bases, with 8 bases between. The length of the CDR3 is 12 residues. CDR3 nucleotides: TGTGCCAGCAGTTTGTATAGAAGGGAGCTGTTTTTT. Its protein product is CASSLYRRELFF.